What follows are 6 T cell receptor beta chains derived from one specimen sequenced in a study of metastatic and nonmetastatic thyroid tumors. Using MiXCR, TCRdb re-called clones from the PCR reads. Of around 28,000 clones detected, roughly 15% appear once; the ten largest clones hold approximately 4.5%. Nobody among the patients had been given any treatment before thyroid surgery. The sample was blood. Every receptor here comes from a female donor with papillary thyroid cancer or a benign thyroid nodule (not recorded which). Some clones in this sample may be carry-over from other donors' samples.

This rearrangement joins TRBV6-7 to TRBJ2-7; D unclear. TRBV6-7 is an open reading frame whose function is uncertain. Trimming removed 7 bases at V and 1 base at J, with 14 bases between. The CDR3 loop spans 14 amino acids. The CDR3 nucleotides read TGTGCCAGCACTCGGCCGATAATATCCTACGAGCAGTACTTC. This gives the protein CASTRPIISYEQYF.

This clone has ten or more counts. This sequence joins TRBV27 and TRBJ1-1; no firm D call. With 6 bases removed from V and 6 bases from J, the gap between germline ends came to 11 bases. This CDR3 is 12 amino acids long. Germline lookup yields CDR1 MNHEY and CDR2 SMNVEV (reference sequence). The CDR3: CASREGGAEAFF. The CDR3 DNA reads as TGTGCCAGCAGGGAGGGTGGGGCTGAAGCTTTCTTT.

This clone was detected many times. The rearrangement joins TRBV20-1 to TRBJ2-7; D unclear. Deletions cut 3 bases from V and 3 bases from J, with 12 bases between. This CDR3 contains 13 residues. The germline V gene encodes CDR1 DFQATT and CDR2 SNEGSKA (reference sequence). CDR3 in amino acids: CSASLGRHYEQYF. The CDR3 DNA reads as TGCAGTGCTAGTTTGGGCAGGCACTACGAGCAGTACTTC.

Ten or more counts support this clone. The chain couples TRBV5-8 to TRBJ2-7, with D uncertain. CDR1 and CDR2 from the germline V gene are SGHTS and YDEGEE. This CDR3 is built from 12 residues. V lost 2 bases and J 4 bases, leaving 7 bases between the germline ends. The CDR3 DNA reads TGTGCCAGCAGCTTTTACCCTTACGAGCAGTACTTC. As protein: CASSFYPYEQYF.

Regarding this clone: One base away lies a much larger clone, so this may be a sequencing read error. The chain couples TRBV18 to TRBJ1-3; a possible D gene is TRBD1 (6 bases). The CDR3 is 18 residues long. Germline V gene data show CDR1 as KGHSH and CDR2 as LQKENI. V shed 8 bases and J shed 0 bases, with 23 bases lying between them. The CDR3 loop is CASGPTLGTGHSGNTIYF. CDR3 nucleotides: TGTGCCAGCGGCCCGACCCTGGGTACAGGGCACTCTGGAAACACCATATATTTT.

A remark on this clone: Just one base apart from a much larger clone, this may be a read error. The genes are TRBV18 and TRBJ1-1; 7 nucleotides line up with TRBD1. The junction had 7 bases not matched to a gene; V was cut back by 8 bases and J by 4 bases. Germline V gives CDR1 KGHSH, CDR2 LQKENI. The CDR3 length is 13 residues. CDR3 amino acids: CASPRQGGTEAFF. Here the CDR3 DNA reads TGTGCCAGCCCTCGACAGGGAGGCACTGAAGCTTTCTTT.